This TCR beta chain was sequenced during a study of T cells after yellow fever vaccination. Study-wide background: It was SMART-Seq v4 Ultra Low Input that prepared the fractions with low cell numbers.

Concerning this clonotype itself: Its antigen is undetermined.

TCRdb passed the 5' RACE reads through MiXCR, listing each CDR3 protein once. The data hold approximately 260,000 distinct CDR3 sequences, with about 5.2% observed a single time. Regarding the study as a whole: When the response was secondary, it was weaker but reached its peak faster, day 5 versus 15. Booster sampling recovered most clones from primary vaccination (nearly 98% CD4, around 90% CD8).

In germline, CDR1 is SGHNT, CDR2 YYREEE (reference sequence). This CDR3 spans 15 amino acids. V trimming: 4 bases; J trimming: 4 bases; junction bases outside the gene matches: 8. The receptor was isolated from a man aged 18 to 30 who received the YFV17D yellow fever vaccine. The sample consisted of CD4+ T cells sorted from PBMCs, taken on the day of the yellow fever booster vaccination. The chain has TRBV5-4 and TRBJ1-1, with 9 bases lining up with TRBD1. The CDR3 spells CASSGPGTGFTEAFF. Written as DNA, the CDR3 is TGTGCCAGCAGCGGGCCCGGGACAGGGTTCACTGAAGCTTTCTTT.